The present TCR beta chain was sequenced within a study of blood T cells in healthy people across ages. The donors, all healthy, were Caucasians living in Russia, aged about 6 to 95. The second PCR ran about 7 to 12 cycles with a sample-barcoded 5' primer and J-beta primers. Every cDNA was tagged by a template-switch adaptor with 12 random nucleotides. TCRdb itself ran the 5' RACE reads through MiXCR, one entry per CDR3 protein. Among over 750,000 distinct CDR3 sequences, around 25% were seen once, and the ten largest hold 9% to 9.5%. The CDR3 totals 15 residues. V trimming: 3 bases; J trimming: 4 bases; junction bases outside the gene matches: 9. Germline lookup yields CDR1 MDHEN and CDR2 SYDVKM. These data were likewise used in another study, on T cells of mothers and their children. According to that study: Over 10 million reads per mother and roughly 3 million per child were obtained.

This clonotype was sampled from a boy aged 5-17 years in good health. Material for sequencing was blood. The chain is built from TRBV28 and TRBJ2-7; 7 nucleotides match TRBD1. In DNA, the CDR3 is TGTGCCAGCAGTTTCACCCGCGGCAGGGGGTACGAGCAGTACTTC. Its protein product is CASSFTRGRGYEQYF.